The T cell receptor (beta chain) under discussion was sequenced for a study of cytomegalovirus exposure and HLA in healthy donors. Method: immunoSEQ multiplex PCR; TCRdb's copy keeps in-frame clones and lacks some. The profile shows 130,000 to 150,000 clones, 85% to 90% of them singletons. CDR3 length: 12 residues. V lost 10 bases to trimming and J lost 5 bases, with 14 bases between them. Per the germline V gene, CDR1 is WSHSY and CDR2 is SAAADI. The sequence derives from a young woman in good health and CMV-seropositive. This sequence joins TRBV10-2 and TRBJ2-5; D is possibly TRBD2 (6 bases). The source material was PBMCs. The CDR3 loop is CATGRGRETQYF. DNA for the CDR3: TGCGCCACCGGACGGGGGAGGGAGACCCAGTACTTC.